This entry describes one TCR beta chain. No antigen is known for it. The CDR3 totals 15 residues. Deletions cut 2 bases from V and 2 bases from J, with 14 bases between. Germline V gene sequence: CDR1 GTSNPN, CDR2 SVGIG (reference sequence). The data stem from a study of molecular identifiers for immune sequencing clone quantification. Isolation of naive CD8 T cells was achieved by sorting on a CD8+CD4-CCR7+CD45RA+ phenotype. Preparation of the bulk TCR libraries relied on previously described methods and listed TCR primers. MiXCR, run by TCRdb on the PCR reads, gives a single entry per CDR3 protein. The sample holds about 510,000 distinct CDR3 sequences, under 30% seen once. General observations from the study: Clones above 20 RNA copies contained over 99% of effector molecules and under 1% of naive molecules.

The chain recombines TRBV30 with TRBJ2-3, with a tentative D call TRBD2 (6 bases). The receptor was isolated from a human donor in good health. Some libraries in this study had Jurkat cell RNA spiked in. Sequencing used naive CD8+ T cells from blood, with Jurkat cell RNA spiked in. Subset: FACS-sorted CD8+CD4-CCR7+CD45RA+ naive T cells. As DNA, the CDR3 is TGTGCCTGGAGTTCCCTTCGGGGGTACACAGATACGCAGTATTTT. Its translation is CAWSSLRGYTDTQYF.